Listed below are T cell receptor beta chains from one sample, sequenced in a study of regulatory T cells in long-lasting Graves disease. MiXCR, run by TCRdb on the multiplex PCR reads, gives a single entry per CDR3 protein. Of hundreds of thousands of distinct CDR3 sequences in the sample, around a sixth were seen once. This material consisted of peripheral blood mononuclear cells (PBMCs), taken at new diagnosis, from a patient treated with antithyroid drugs. These receptors came from a female donor with Graves disease. Both conserved end residues are part of each CDR3. Fields, in order: D gene, V gene, J gene, CDR3 protein. A D gene is named only where the DNA matches it firmly.

>-|TRBV25-1|TRBJ1-1
CASSGGRAMNTEAFF
>-|TRBV28|TRBJ1-1
CASAPGNTEAFF
>TRBD2|TRBV7-2|TRBJ2-5
CASSLGRREVIETQYF
>TRBD1|TRBV7-2|TRBJ2-7
CASSPRQGRNEQYF
>-|TRBV5-1|TRBJ1-2
CASSLPQVREGYTF
>-|TRBV20-1|TRBJ2-7
CSAQGFHEQYF
>-|TRBV7-2|TRBJ1-1
CASSLSGLGTEAFF
>-|TRBV5-5|TRBJ2-1
CASSLGQGKRRQFF
>-|TRBV20-1|TRBJ2-7
CSASLAASYEQYF
>-|TRBV6-1|TRBJ2-1
CASSVLLANEQFF
>-|TRBV6-1|TRBJ1-1
CASKKGTEAFF
>-|TRBV4-3|TRBJ1-3
CASSQVRGTGNTIYF
>-|TRBV6-1|TRBJ1-5
CASSLSPPGTPQHF
>-|TRBV2|TRBJ1-5
CASSEAGRQGNQPQHF
>-|TRBV3-1|TRBJ2-1
CASSPPGRGGNEQFF
>TRBD1|TRBV12-5|TRBJ1-5
CASGLGAGQGVQRQPQHF
>-|TRBV20-1|TRBJ2-3
CSAVIAAMSTDTQYF
>TRBD2|TRBV5-6|TRBJ2-5
CASSFVGLAGGQETQYF
>TRBD2|TRBV7-2|TRBJ2-5
CASSLGAGGFAETQYF
>TRBD1|TRBV7-6|TRBJ1-5
CASRRRGPSNQPQHF
>TRBD1|TRBV6-2/TRBV6-3|TRBJ2-7
CASTTRGDRPHEQYF
>-|TRBV7-3|TRBJ2-1
CASSLGTGYNEQFF
>-|TRBV11-2|TRBJ1-1
CASRQAGGARNTEAFF
>-|TRBV20-1|TRBJ2-3
CSAREGYGDTQYF
>TRBD2|TRBV3-1|TRBJ2-1
CASSQETSGSVSNEQFF
>-|TRBV20-1|TRBJ2-1
CSAREWDGGPSGEQFF
>-|TRBV27|TRBJ2-7
CASSSRVDHEQYF
>TRBD2|TRBV27|TRBJ2-7
CASSRRFQTGLPSNEQYF
>-|TRBV4-3|TRBJ2-7
CASSLFGGETYEQYF
>TRBD2|TRBV27|TRBJ2-1
CASRTSGSLDEQFF